These T cell receptor beta chains were read from a single sample in a study of immune heterogeneity within non-small cell lung tumors. MiXCR, run by TCRdb on the multiplex PCR reads, gives a single entry per CDR3 protein. The data show approximately 6,300 distinct CDR3 sequences, with about 20% seen just once and about 14% held by the top ten. The specimen sequenced was lung tumor tissue. The receptors derive from a female donor with non-small cell lung cancer. The CDR3 runs from the conserved cysteine through the conserved F or W. A D gene is named only where the DNA matches it firmly. Not all rows give a size; the values are once, few, many and, for expanded clones, a class.

TRBJ2-1,TRBD2,TRBV3-1,-,CASSPGTSGRVDEQFF,TGTGCCAGCAGCCCCGGGACTAGCGGGAGGGTTGATGAGCAGTTCTTC
TRBJ1-5,TRBD1,TRBV6-1,-,CASRIRTGADQPQHF,TGTGCCAGCAGGATAAGGACAGGGGCCGATCAGCCCCAGCATTTT
TRBJ2-3,TRBD2,TRBV10-1,-,CASSSGVRAGGSDTQYF,TGCGCCAGCAGTTCGGGCGTACGAGCGGGGGGATCAGATACGCAGTATTTT
TRBJ1-1,-,TRBV5-6,few,CASSPGGGLNTEAFF,TGTGCCAGCAGCCCCGGGGGGGGTTTGAACACTGAAGCTTTCTTT
TRBJ2-7,TRBD2,TRBV18,medium-sized,CASSPPGSSGIREQYF,TGTGCCAGCTCACCACCGGGAAGTAGCGGGATTAGAGAGCAGTACTTC
TRBJ2-3,-,TRBV18,-,CASTPLDGERDTQYF,TGTGCCAGCACCCCACTCGACGGGGAGAGGGATACGCAGTATTTT
TRBJ1-3,-,TRBV12-3/TRBV12-4,medium-sized,CASSFVGSGNTIYF,TGTGCCAGCAGTTTTGTGGGCTCTGGAAACACCATATATTTT
TRBJ2-7,TRBD1,TRBV15,medium-sized,CADRDRGVSGSSYEQYF,TGTGCCGACCGGGACAGGGGGGTTAGCGGCAGCTCCTACGAGCAGTACTTC
TRBJ2-4,-,TRBV19,-,CASSRKNIQYF,TGTGCCAGTAGTAGAAAAAACATTCAGTACTTC
TRBJ1-4,TRBD1,TRBV27,medium-sized,CASSLGQGAEKLFF,TGTGCCAGCAGTTTAGGACAGGGGGCTGAAAAACTGTTTTTT
TRBJ1-2,TRBD1,TRBV7-9,-,CASSLTGDGDGHTF,TGTGCCAGCAGCTTGACAGGGGACGGGGATGGCCACACCTTC
TRBJ2-1,TRBD2,TRBV2,medium-sized,CASSEARLARVF,TGTGCCAGCAGTGAAGCGCGACTAGCGAGGGTCTTC
TRBJ1-1,-,TRBV9,few,CASSVGGGENAEAFF,TGTGCCAGCAGCGTAGGTGGGGGGGAAAATGCTGAAGCTTTCTTT
TRBJ1-6,-,TRBV28,medium-sized,CASSPDGNSPLHF,TGTGCCAGCAGCCCGGACGGAAATTCACCCCTCCACTTT
TRBJ2-7,-,TRBV3-1,medium-sized,CASSPGGIYSYYEQYF,TGTGCCAGCAGCCCCGGAGGGATTTACTCCTACTACGAGCAGTACTTC
TRBJ2-1,TRBD2,TRBV6-2/TRBV6-3,-,CASSDPSGNYNEQFF,TGTGCCAGCAGTGACCCTAGCGGGAACTACAATGAGCAGTTCTTC
TRBJ2-7,-,TRBV5-1,medium-sized,CASSFGGLQYF,TGCGCCAGCAGCTTCGGAGGCCTTCAGTACTTC
TRBJ1-6,-,TRBV15,-,CVTSKGGAGSPLHF,TGTGTCACCAGCAAGGGTGGGGCGGGTTCACCCCTCCACTTT
TRBJ1-1,-,TRBV19,-,CASTPDLRTTEAFF,TGTGCCAGTACCCCGGACCTGCGGACCACTGAAGCTTTCTTT
TRBJ2-1,TRBD2,TRBV6-5,-,CASNYYAGRGEQFF,TGTGCCAGCAATTACTACGCAGGGAGGGGTGAGCAGTTCTTC
TRBJ2-7,-,TRBV9,few,CASSATGFGEQYF,TGTGCCAGCAGCGCCACAGGGTTCGGCGAGCAGTACTTC